The 5 T cell receptor beta chains below come from one sample, sequenced in a study of blood T cell repertoires in COVID-19. TCRdb keeps only in-frame clones here, not all; method: immunoSEQ multiplex PCR. This sample has about 300,000 clones, with more than 80% found just once. Sequences were obtained from peripheral blood. All receptors derive from a woman aged 50 to 65 with COVID-19, enrolled during active disease.

The chain links TRBV14 to TRBJ1-2, with D uncertain. V was shortened by 5 bases and J by 4 bases, with 8 bases between the two germline ends. There are 12 residues in the CDR3. The germline CDR1 and CDR2 sequences are SGHDN and FVKESK. The CDR3 here is CASSATGYGYTF. CDR3 in DNA: TGTGCCAGCAGCGCTACGGGCTATGGCTACACCTTC.

The chain recombines TRBV10-3 with TRBJ2-7; 10 bases align to TRBD2. The J segment lost 4 bases and the V segment lost 3 bases, leaving 6 bases of the junction unmatched. CDR1 and CDR2 from the germline V gene are ENHRY and SYGVKD. The CDR3 length is 15 residues. The CDR3 loop is CAISDVASGRYEQYF. The CDR3 DNA reads TGTGCCATCAGTGACGTGGCTAGCGGGAGATACGAGCAGTACTTC.

The V and J genes are TRBV18 and TRBJ2-1; D perhaps matches TRBD2 (5 bases). Germline V gives CDR1 KGHSH, CDR2 LQKENI. Trimming pared 5 bases from V and 2 bases from J, leaving 28 bases between. The CDR3 runs to 20 residues. The DNA for the CDR3 is TGTGCCAGCTCAACGTCTGCCCAATCCGGGAACGTTAGGGCCTACAATGAGCAGTTCTTC. It specifies CASSTSAQSGNVRAYNEQFF.

The chain links TRBV18 to TRBJ1-1; tentative D call: TRBD1 (5 bases). Germline values: CDR1 KGHSH, CDR2 LQKENI. The V end lost 3 bases, the J end lost 0 bases, and 17 bases lay between the germline ends. The CDR3 loop spans 17 amino acids. Written as DNA, the CDR3 is TGTGCCAGCTCACCGGTTCTATCAGGGAACATGAACACTGAAGCTTTCTTT. It codes for CASSPVLSGNMNTEAFF. Variable domain in full (rest from reference TRBV18 and TRBJ1-1): NAGVMQNPRHLVRRRGQEARLRCSPMKGHSHVYWYRQLPEEGLKFMVYLQKENIIDESGMPKERFSAEFPKEGPSILRIQQVVRGDSAAYFCASSPVLSGNMNTEAFFGQGTRLTVV.

The chain combines TRBV2 with TRBJ2-7; 7 bases match TRBD2. CDR1 is SNHLY and CDR2 is FYNNEI in the germline V gene. V lost 6 bases to trimming and J lost 2 bases; unmatched junction nucleotides: 7. This CDR3 has 14 amino acids. The CDR3 bases are TGTGCCAGCAGCCGAGGACTAGGGCCCTACGAGCAGTACTTC. Encoded protein: CASSRGLGPYEQYF.